The 17 T cell receptor beta chains below were found in one sample sequenced in a study of T cells after posttransplantation cyclophosphamide. Profiling relied on immunoSEQ multiplex PCR, and the TCRdb table lists in-frame clones only, not all of them. Here the sample spans roughly 7,000 clones, roughly three quarters being singletons. The material sequenced was memory CD4+ T cells sorted from blood. These receptors all stem from a woman aged 50 to 60 in good health and a related stem cell transplant donor.

The chain recombines TRBV11-2 with TRBJ1-3; 8 positions agree with TRBD1. The CDR3 is 14 residues long. V was pared by 5 bases and J by 4 bases, with 4 bases of the junction left unmatched. Germline-derived CDR1 and CDR2 are SGHAT and FQNNGV. The CDR3 DNA is TGTGCCAGCAGCCCACAGGGGGAGGGAAACACCATATATTTT. This gives the protein CASSPQGEGNTIYF.

The rearrangement uses TRBV4-1 and TRBJ1-1; D is unresolved. The CDR3 length is 16 residues. The germline CDR1 and CDR2 sequences are MGHRA and YSYEKL. Between the trimmed V and J ends, which lost 1 base and 3 bases, there was a span of 15 bases. CDR3 sequence reads: CASSQAQSGGYTEAFF. The DNA of the CDR3 is TGCGCCAGCAGCCAAGCTCAGTCGGGAGGGTACACTGAAGCTTTCTTT.

The V gene is TRBV4-2, the J gene TRBJ1-1, with D possibly being TRBD1 (5 bases). V was shortened by 0 bases and J by 5 bases, with 13 bases between the two germline ends. Germline assignment: CDR1 LGHNA and CDR2 YNFKEQ. The CDR3 contains 15 residues. CDR3 loop: CASSQELGGGTEAFF. The CDR3 nucleotides are TGTGCCAGCAGCCAAGAGTTGGGGGGAGGAACTGAAGCTTTCTTT.

This clone was seen only once. The chain carries TRBV5-1 and TRBJ2-7; 11 nucleotides line up with TRBD2. The V gene's germline CDR1 is SGHRS and CDR2 YFSETQ. The J segment lost 5 bases and the V segment lost 3 bases, leaving 7 bases of the junction unmatched. CDR3 size: 15 residues. The CDR3 is CASSSTSGSVHEQYF. The CDR3 region has the DNA TGCGCCAGCAGCTCAACTAGCGGGAGTGTTCACGAGCAGTACTTC. The variable domain in full, completed from reference TRBV5-1 and TRBJ2-7, reads KAGVTQTPRYLIKTRGQQVTLSCSPISGHRSVSWYQQTPGQGLQFLFEYFSETQRNKGNFPGRFSGRQFSNSRSEMNVSTLELGDSALYLCASSSTSGSVHEQYFGPGTRLTVT.

V and J are TRBV11-1 and TRBJ1-1; the D gene is possibly TRBD1 (5 bases). Germline CDR1 and CDR2: SGHAT and FQDESV (reference sequence). This CDR3 is built from 15 residues. Trimming left V 2 bases short and J 0 bases short, with 10 bases between. CDR3 DNA: TGTGCCAGCAGCTTATTAGACAGTCTGAACACTGAAGCTTTCTTT. Translation gives CASSLLDSLNTEAFF.

The CDR3 DNA reads as TGTGCCAGCAGTTACCGGGACAGGGGATATGAGCAGTTCTTC. This gives the protein CASSYRDRGYEQFF. The chain has TRBV25-1 and TRBJ2-1; TRBD1 matches 10 bases. V trimming: 5 bases; J trimming: 8 bases; junction bases outside the gene matches: 6. Germline CDR1 and CDR2: MGHDK and SYGVNS. CDR3 length equals 14 residues.

V usage is TRBV19 and J usage is TRBJ1-3; no clear D gene. Germline V gene data show CDR1 as LNHDA and CDR2 as SQIVND (reference sequence). V shed 4 bases and J shed 0 bases, with 7 bases lying between them. The CDR3 has 14 residues. CDR3 DNA: TGTGCCAGTAGTACGTTAAACTCTGGAAACACCATATATTTT. Translated: CASSTLNSGNTIYF.

The CDR3 DNA reads TGCGCCAGCAGCTCGGGACAGGGAAATGAGCAGTTCTTC. The encoded protein is CASSSGQGNEQFF. The J gene is TRBJ2-1, the V gene TRBV5-1; TRBD1 aligns across 9 bases. V lost 3 bases to trimming and J lost 7 bases; unmatched junction nucleotides: 2. This CDR3 has 13 amino acids. Germline assignment: CDR1 SGHRS and CDR2 YFSETQ.

This clone is a singleton in its sample. This chain uses TRBV28 with TRBJ1-5, with D possibly TRBD1 on 5 matching bases. V lost 7 bases and J 2 bases, leaving 12 bases between the germline ends. The CDR3 has 14 residues. The V gene's germline CDR1 is MDHEN and CDR2 SYDVKM. Written as DNA, the CDR3 is TGTGCCAGCACCCAGGGAGGCGGCAATCAGCCCCAGCATTTT. Encoded protein: CASTQGGGNQPQHF.

The genes are TRBV28 and TRBJ2-1; D possibly corresponds to TRBD2 (5 bases). The CDR3 length is 14 residues. Deletions cut 6 bases from V and 3 bases from J, with 12 bases between. Germline CDR1 MDHEN, CDR2 SYDVKM. CDR3 amino acids: CASSPGEGYNEQFF. DNA of the CDR3: TGTGCCAGCAGCCCCGGTGAGGGCTACAATGAGCAGTTCTTC.

The V and J genes are TRBV7-9 and TRBJ2-7; D may be TRBD1 (6 bases). This CDR3 comprises 14 residues. CDR1 and CDR2 (germline): SEHNR, FQNEAQ (reference sequence). Trimming took off 5 bases at V and 1 base at J, with 12 bases between the two ends. CDR3 loop: CASSRERGSYEQYF. The CDR3 region has the DNA TGTGCCAGCAGCAGGGAGAGGGGGTCCTACGAGCAGTACTTC.

The chain has TRBV4-2 and TRBJ2-3; 8 nucleotides line up with TRBD1. There are 15 residues in the CDR3. Trimming at V came to 0 bases and at J to 6 bases, leaving 5 bases not matched to a gene. Germline assignment: CDR1 LGHNA and CDR2 YNFKEQ. In DNA, the CDR3 is TGTGCCAGCAGCCAAGAGGGACAGGAGTCCGATACGCAGTATTTT. Translated, it gives CASSQEGQESDTQYF.

This chain uses TRBV5-1 with TRBJ1-2; 7 bases align to TRBD1. The CDR3 has 13 amino acids. Trimming removed 4 bases from V and 5 bases from J; junction bases left unmatched: 5. Germline-derived CDR1 and CDR2 are SGHRS and YFSETQ. CDR3 in amino acids: CASSKGTEYGYTF. As DNA, the CDR3 is TGCGCCAGCAGCAAAGGGACAGAGTATGGCTACACCTTC.

This chain connects TRBV30 to TRBJ2-1; 8 nucleotides align to TRBD2. The V gene's germline CDR1 is GTSNPN and CDR2 SVGIG (reference sequence). The CDR3 runs to 16 residues. With V trimmed by 2 bases and J by 8 bases, 14 bases remained unmatched. The CDR3 DNA follows: TGTGCCTGGAGTATGACCTGGGTCGGGAGGGCCGATGAGCAGTTCTTC. This translates into CAWSMTWVGRADEQFF.

This rearrangement joins TRBV5-1 to TRBJ2-2; 9 nucleotides match TRBD2. This CDR3 contains 16 residues. V was pared by 7 bases and J by 3 bases, with 10 bases of the junction left unmatched. Germline V gives CDR1 SGHRS, CDR2 YFSETQ. The CDR3: CASGLISGSDTGELFF. The CDR3 region has the DNA TGCGCCAGCGGCCTCATTAGCGGGAGTGACACCGGGGAGCTGTTTTTT.

V and J are TRBV25-1 and TRBJ1-1; 7 bases align to TRBD1. The junction had 8 bases not matched to a gene; V was cut back by 6 bases and J by 4 bases. CDR1 is MGHDK and CDR2 is SYGVNS in the germline V gene. The CDR3 sequence is 14 residues long. The CDR3, as DNA: TGTGCCAGCAGAAGACAGGGTGGAACCACTGAAGCTTTCTTT. It encodes CASRRQGGTTEAFF.

The rearrangement links TRBV6-6 to TRBJ2-7; 12 bases map to TRBD2. CDR1 is MNHNY, CDR2 SVGAGI, per germline (reference sequence). CDR3 length: 14 residues. V was clipped by 4 bases and J by 7 bases; unmatched bases: 5. CDR3 residues: CASSSSGRAGEQYF. CDR3 in DNA: TGTGCCAGCAGTTCTAGCGGGAGGGCGGGTGAGCAGTACTTC.